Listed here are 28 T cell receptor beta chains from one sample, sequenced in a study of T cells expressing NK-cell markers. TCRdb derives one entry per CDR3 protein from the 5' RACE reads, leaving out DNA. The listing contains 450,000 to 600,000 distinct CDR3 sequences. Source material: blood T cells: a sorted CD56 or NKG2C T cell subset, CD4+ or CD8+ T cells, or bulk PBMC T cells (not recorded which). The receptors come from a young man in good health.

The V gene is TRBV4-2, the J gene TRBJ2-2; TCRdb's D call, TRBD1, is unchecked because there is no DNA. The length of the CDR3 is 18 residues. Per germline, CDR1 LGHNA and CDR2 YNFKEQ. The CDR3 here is CASSRTYPTGSNTGELFF.

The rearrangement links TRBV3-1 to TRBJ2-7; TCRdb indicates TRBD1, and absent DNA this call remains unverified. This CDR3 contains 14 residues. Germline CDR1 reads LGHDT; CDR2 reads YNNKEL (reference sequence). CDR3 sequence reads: CASSVGPGTYEQYF.

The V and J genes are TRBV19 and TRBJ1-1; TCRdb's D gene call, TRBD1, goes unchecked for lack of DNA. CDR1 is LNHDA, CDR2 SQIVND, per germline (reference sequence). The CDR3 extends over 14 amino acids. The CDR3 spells CASSTHRVSAEAFF. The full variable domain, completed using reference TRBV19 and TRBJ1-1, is DGGITQSPKYLFRKEGQNVTLSCEQNLNHDAMYWYRQDPGQGLRLIYYSQIVNDFQKGDIAEGYSVSREKKESFPLTVTSAQKNPTAFYLCASSTHRVSAEAFFGQGTRLTVV.

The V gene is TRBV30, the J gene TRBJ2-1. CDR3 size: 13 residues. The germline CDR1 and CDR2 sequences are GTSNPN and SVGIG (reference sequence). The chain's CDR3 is CAWRGPAYNEQFF.

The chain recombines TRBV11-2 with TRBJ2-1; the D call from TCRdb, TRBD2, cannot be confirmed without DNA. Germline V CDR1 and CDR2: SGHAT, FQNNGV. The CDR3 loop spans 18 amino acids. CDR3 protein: CASSLGLAGVESYNEQFF.

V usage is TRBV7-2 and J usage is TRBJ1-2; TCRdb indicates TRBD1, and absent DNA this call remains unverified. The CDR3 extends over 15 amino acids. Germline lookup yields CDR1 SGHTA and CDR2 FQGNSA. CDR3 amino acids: CASSLAGGVNYGYTF.

CDR3 region: CASSARMGGAYNEQFF. The chain is built from TRBV7-2 and TRBJ2-1; TCRdb returns TRBD1, unconfirmable since there is no DNA. Germline CDR1 is SGHTA and CDR2 is FQGNSA. The CDR3 consists of 16 residues.

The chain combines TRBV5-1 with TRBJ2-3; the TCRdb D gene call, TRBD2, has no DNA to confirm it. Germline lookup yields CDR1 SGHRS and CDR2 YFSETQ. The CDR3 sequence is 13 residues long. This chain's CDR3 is CASSREGGDTQYF.

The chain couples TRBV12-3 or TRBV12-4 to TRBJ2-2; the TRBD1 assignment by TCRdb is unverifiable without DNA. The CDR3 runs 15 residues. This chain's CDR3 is CASSPTGDGDGELFF.

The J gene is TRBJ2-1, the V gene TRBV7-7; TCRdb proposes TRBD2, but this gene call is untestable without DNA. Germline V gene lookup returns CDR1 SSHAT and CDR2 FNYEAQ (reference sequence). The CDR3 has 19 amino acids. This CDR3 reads CASSPHRASGLTPVNEQFF. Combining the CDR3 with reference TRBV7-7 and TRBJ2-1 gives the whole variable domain GAGVSQSPRYKVTKRGQDVTLRCDPISSHATLYWYQQALGQGPEFLTYFNYEAQPDKSGLPSDRFSAERPEGSISTLTIQRTEQRDSAMYRCASSPHRASGLTPVNEQFFGPGTRLTVL.

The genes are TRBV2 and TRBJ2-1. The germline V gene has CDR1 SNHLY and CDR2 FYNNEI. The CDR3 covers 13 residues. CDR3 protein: CASSDGVTNEQFF.

CDR3 sequence: CASGTATDTQYF. The chain links TRBV6-5 to TRBJ2-3; there is no DNA to check the TCRdb D call of TRBD1. Germline-derived CDR1 and CDR2 are MNHEY and SVGAGI. This CDR3 is built from 12 residues.

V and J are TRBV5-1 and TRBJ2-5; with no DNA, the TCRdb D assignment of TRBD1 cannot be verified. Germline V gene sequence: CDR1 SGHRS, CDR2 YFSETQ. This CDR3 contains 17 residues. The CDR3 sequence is CASSWDLPQGNQETQYF.

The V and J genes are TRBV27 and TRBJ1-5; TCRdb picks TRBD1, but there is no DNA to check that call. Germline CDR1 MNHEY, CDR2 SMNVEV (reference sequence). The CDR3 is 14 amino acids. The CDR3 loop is CASIRGLGNQPQHF.

CDR3 loop: CASIGGGTQYEQYF. The gene calls are TRBV28 and TRBJ2-7; TCRdb's D call of TRBD1 is untestable without DNA. This CDR3 region has 14 residues. Germline V gene data show CDR1 as MDHEN and CDR2 as SYDVKM.

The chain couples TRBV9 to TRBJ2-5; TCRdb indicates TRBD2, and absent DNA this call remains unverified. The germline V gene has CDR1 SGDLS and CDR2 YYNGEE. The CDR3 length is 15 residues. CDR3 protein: CASSVGLREWETQYF. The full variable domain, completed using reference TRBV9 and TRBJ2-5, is DSGVTQTPKHLITATGQRVTLRCSPRSGDLSVYWYQQSLDQGLQFLIQYYNGEERAKGNILERFSAQQFPDLHSELNLSSLELGDSALYFCASSVGLREWETQYFGPGTRLLVL.

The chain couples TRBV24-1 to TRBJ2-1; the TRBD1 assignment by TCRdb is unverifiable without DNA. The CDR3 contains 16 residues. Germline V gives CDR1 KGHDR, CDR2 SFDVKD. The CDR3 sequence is CATSGIRGQGGNEQFF.

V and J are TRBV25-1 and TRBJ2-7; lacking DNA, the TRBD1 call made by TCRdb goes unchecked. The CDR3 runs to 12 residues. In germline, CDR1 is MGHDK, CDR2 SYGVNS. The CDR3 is CASGRGIYEQYF.

CDR3 sequence: CASSSPGLSYEQYF. This chain connects TRBV7-8 to TRBJ2-7; checking the TCRdb D call of TRBD2 is not possible without DNA. Germline CDR1 is SGHVS and CDR2 is FQNEAQ. CDR3 length: 14 amino acids.

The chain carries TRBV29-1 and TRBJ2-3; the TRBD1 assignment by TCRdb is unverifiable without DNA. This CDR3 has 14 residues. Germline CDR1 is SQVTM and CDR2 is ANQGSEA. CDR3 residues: CSVQGSANTDTQYF.

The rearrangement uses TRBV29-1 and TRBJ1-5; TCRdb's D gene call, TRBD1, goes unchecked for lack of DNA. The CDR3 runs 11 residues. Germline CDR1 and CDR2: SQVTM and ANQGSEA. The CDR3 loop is CSVAQYQPQHF. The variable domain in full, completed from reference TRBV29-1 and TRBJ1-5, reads SAVISQKPSRDICQRGTSLTIQCQVDSQVTMMFWYRQQPGQSLTLIATANQGSEATYESGFVIDKFPISRPNLTFSTLTVSNMSPEDSSIYLCSVAQYQPQHFGDGTRLSIL.

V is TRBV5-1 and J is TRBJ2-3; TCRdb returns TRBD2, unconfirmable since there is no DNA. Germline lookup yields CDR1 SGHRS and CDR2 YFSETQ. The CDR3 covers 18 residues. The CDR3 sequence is CASSLDVAGGPFTDTQYF.

CDR3 sequence: CASSLVRDGEQFF. The rearrangement joins TRBV11-2 to TRBJ2-1. The CDR3 contains 13 residues. From germline, CDR1 is SGHAT and CDR2 FQNNGV.

The chain's CDR3 is CASNPDRVEQYF. The V call is TRBV2, the J call TRBJ2-7; the D call from TCRdb, TRBD1, cannot be confirmed without DNA. Germline loops: CDR1 SNHLY, CDR2 FYNNEI. The CDR3 extends over 12 amino acids.

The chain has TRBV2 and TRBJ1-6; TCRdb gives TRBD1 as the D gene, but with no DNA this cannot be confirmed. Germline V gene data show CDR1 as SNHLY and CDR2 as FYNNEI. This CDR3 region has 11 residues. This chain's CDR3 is CASSPYSPLHF.

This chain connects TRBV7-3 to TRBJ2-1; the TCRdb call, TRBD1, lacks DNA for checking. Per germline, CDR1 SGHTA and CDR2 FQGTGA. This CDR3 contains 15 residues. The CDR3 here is CASSLRGREDNEQFF.

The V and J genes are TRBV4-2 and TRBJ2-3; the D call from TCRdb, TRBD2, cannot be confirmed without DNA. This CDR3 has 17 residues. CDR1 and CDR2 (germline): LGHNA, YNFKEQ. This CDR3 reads CASSQDSSGISTDTQYF.

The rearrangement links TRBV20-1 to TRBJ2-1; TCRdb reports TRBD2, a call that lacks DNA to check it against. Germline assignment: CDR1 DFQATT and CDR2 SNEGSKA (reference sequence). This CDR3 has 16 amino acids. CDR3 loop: CSASTQRGGAYNEQFF.